These 3 T cell receptor beta chains originate from one sample sequenced in a study of cytomegalovirus exposure and HLA in healthy donors. The study ran its PCR with 60 Vbeta and 13 Jbeta primers. Produced via immunoSEQ multiplex PCR; TCRdb's table is partial and in-frame only. Here the sample spans 80,000 to 100,000 clones, approximately 78% being singletons. The sequenced sample was PBMCs. These receptor sequences come from a man aged 35 to 55 in good health and CMV-seronegative.

The chain couples TRBV29-1 to TRBJ2-5; D gene ambiguous. The CDR3 is 10 residues long. Germline CDR1 and CDR2: SQVTM and ANQGSEA. V was pared by 7 bases and J by 4 bases, with 7 bases between. The chain's CDR3 is CSGGAETQYF. The CDR3 bases are TGCAGCGGAGGAGCAGAGACCCAGTACTTC.

The J gene is TRBJ2-6, the V gene TRBV5-1; 8 bases fit TRBD1. V gave up 2 bases and J gave up 0 bases; unmatched junction bases: 10. The CDR3 loop spans 19 amino acids. CDR1 is SGHRS and CDR2 is YFSETQ in the germline V gene. This CDR3 reads CASSFGLDRAFSGANVLTF. The CDR3 DNA is TGCGCCAGCAGCTTCGGTTTGGACAGGGCCTTCTCTGGGGCCAACGTCCTGACTTTC.

The chain joins TRBV6-1 to TRBJ1-5; perhaps TRBD1 as D (5 bases). V lost 6 bases, J lost 6 bases, and 9 bases lay in between. The CDR3 is 12 amino acids. Germline values: CDR1 MNHNS, CDR2 SASEGT. For the CDR3, the DNA is TGTGCCAGCAGCGGGGGGTTTCAGCCCCAGCATTTT. Amino acids: CASSGGFQPQHF.